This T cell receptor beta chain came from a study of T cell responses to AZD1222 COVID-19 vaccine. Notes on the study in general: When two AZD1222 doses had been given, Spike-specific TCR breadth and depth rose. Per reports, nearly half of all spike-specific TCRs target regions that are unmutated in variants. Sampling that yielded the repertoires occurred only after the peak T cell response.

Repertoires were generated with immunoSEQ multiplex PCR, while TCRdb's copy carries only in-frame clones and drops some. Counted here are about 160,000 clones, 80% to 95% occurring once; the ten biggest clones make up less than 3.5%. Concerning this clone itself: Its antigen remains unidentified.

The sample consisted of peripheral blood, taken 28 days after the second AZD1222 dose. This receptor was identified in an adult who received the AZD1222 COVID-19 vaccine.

The CDR3 sequence: CASSPRLSQPQHF. In nucleotides, the CDR3 is TGTGCCAGCAGCCCCAGATTGAGTCAGCCCCAGCATTTT. This rearrangement joins TRBV6-2 or TRBV6-3 to TRBJ1-5; no clear D gene. Germline CDR1 and CDR2: MNHEY and SVGEGT. The CDR3 length is 13 residues. Trimming took 6 bases from V and 6 from J, leaving 12 bases between them.